Listed here is a single T cell receptor (beta chain). This clonotype was recorded at least ten times. It lacks a known antigen. No base quality information exists; no much larger clone differs at one position. This specimen comes from a study of neurological immune-mediated disorders (dated by TCRdb to about 2019). With respect to the entire study: The study compared peripheral blood TCR-beta repertoires of HTLV-I-associated myelopathy (HAM/TSP) patients, multiple sclerosis patients and healthy controls using UMI-based sequencing. The 90 to 120 TCR-beta libraries covered PBMC samples along with longitudinal samples, technical triplicates, and paired sorted CD4+ and CD8+ T-cell subsets. The cohort comprised roughly 65 subjects: approximately 15 HAM/TSP patients, roughly 34 multiple sclerosis patients and around 20 healthy controls.

Healthy controls were blood bank volunteers in Maryland, USA. For unsorted PBMC libraries, 2 million PBMCs were used after storage in RNAlater at -80 degrees C until RNA extraction. Peripheral blood was subjected to Ficoll-Hypaque density gradient centrifugation to isolate PBMCs, which were then cryopreserved in liquid nitrogen. Its CDR3 holds 14 amino acids, cysteine through phenylalanine. The only DNA kept is the CDR3, 42 bases in frame from the first base. V drops 0 bases and J drops 5 bases, leaving 11 bases in between. According to the germline V gene, CDR1 reads ENHRY and CDR2 reads SYGVKD. What the work shows at the level of the full study, not this receptor alone: The highest TCR clonal expansion was observed in HAM/TSP patients, whereas the lowest was observed in MS patients, even when compared with healthy controls. Across subjects, expanded clones never shared an identical CDR3 amino acid sequence, which suggests that the TCR-beta repertoires in every group were private.

cDNA was synthesized by template-switch 5'RACE using a primer with a 10-nucleotide random unique molecular identifier that tagged each TCR transcript. Over 170 million TCR-beta sequences, covering 15-18 subjects, were produced in each sequencing run. The RNeasy kit was used to extract total RNA. The KAPA Real-time Library Amplification kit was used to amplify TCR-beta VDJ regions with primers targeting the TCR constant region and the 5'RACE anchor. A first PCR added sample indexes and Illumina adaptors, after which a second PCR increased the library yield. After purification with Ampure beads, the TCR product of roughly 650 bp was size-selected on a 2% E-gel SizeSelection system. Before pooling, library quality was assessed on a Bioanalyzer, concentration was determined with Qubit, and library quantification was performed with the Kapa Library Quantification kit. An Illumina HiSeq 2500 was used to sequence the libraries paired-end at 2 x 150 bp. To increase sequence diversity, about 23-30% phiX was spiked into each library pool. In the original analysis: The quality-filtered reads were processed with the UMI-based MiGEC pipeline, whose error correction step removed more than 90% of the raw TCR sequences. VDJ genes were aligned to IMGT germline references, and each clonotype was defined by a unique CDR3 amino acid sequence together with V-J genes. Clonal expansion, Shannon diversity and CDR3 relatedness were evaluated with VDJtools (CalcPairwiseDistances, ClusterSamples), while phylogenetic trees were built in CLCbio workbench. Clones with at least 8 unique UMIs were defined as expanded, with this threshold being based on coefficient-of-variation modelling across technical triplicates. TCRdb reprocessing: public reads trimmed at Q25 with fastp, clones called with MiXCR, in-frame beta chains kept. Every CDR3 protein is listed once, alongside the most common genes and DNA of its rows. The V and J calls and clone size come from TCRdb's table, not from the authors' own analysis. The sample data list around 30,000 distinct CDR3 sequences, and around 12% of these were observed just once. The leading ten clones occupy almost 8% of the sample.

This sequence originates from a man in his 60s in good health. The chain couples TRBV10-3 to TRBJ2-7; TRBD1 is a possible D gene, resting on 5 matching bases. The sample taken for sequencing was PBMCs. The nucleotide sequence reads TGTGCCATCAGTGAGTCGAACCAGGGAAACGAGCAGTACTTC. Its protein reads: CAISESNQGNEQYF.